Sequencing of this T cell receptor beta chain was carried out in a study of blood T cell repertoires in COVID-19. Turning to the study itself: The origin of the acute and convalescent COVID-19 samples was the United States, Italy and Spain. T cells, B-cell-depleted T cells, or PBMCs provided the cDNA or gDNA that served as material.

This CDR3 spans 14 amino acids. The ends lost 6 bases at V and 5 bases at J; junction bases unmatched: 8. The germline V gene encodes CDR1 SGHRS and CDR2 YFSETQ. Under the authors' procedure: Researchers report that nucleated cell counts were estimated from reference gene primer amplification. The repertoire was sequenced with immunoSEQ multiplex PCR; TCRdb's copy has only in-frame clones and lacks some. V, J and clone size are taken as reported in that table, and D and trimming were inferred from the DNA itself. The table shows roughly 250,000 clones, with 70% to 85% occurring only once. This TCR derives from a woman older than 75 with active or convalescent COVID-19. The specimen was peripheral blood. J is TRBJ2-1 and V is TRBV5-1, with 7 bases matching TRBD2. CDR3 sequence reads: CASKPRLAHNEQFF. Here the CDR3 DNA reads TGCGCCAGCAAGCCGAGACTAGCCCACAATGAGCAGTTCTTC. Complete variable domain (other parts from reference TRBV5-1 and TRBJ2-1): KAGVTQTPRYLIKTRGQQVTLSCSPISGHRSVSWYQQTPGQGLQFLFEYFSETQRNKGNFPGRFSGRQFSNSRSEMNVSTLELGDSALYLCASKPRLAHNEQFFGPGTRLTVL.